The 11 T cell receptor beta chains listed next were all sequenced from one sample in a study of T cell clones after liver transplantation. Method: immunoSEQ multiplex PCR; TCRdb's copy keeps in-frame clones and lacks some. Of around 4,900 clones listed, about 38% are singletons. Alloreactive TCRbeta sequences came from sequencing proliferating CFSE-low cells in the MLR. No antigen is known for these receptors. What was sequenced was CD4+ T cells from cultured PBMCs. These receptors were obtained from a human patient who received a liver transplant. Among the T cells, some may be from the graft donor.

By sample share, this clone is medium-sized. Other DNA sequences in this specimen translate into the identical CDR3. The CDR3 region has the DNA TGTGCCAGCTCGCCCCCGAACAGCGGAGGAGATACGCAGTATTTT. Protein product: CASSPPNSGGDTQYF. The chain recombines TRBV18 with TRBJ2-3; TRBD2 might be the D (5 bases). Germline V lookup: CDR1 KGHSH, CDR2 LQKENI. CDR3 length: 15 amino acids. Trimming pared 6 bases from V and 5 bases from J, leaving 18 bases between.

The rearrangement links TRBV11-2 to TRBJ1-1, with D unclear. The CDR3 extends over 14 amino acids. The V and J ends lost 6 bases and 5 bases respectively, with 16 bases between them. Looked up from germline, CDR1 is SGHAT and CDR2 is FQNNGV. CDR3 loop: CASSSLPRSTEAFF. CDR3 DNA: TGTGCCAGCAGTTCACTCCCTCGGTCAACTGAAGCTTTCTTT.

The gene calls are TRBV29-1 and TRBJ1-2; D gene ambiguous. Germline assignment: CDR1 SQVTM and CDR2 ANQGSEA. Trimming stripped 8 bases from V and 9 bases from J, with 19 bases between. The CDR3 length is 12 residues. CDR3 DNA sequence: TGCAGCTCCTCTTTGGGCGGAGAGAGCTACACCTTC. Its translation: CSSSLGGESYTF.

The chain joins TRBV5-1 to TRBJ2-3; 7 nucleotides align to TRBD2. The junction had 0 bases not matched to a gene; V was cut back by 2 bases and J by 0 bases. The CDR3 consists of 14 residues. CDR1 is SGHRS and CDR2 is YFSETQ in the germline V gene. Here the CDR3 reads CASSFSGSTDTQYF. The CDR3 DNA is TGCGCCAGCAGCTTTAGCGGGAGCACAGATACGCAGTATTTT.

This clone was observed a handful of times. This rearrangement joins TRBV9 to TRBJ2-1; D remains ambiguous. Germline values: CDR1 SGDLS, CDR2 YYNGEE. V was cut by 0 bases and J by 0 bases, with 7 bases left in between. This CDR3 has 15 amino acids. The CDR3 protein is CASSVEESSYNEQFF. Written as DNA, the CDR3 is TGTGCCAGCAGCGTAGAGGAGAGCTCCTACAATGAGCAGTTCTTC.

The rearrangement uses TRBV7-2 and TRBJ1-1, with D possibly being TRBD1 (6 bases). V was trimmed by 2 bases and J by 1 base, leaving 11 bases between them. CDR3 length: 15 residues. Germline-derived CDR1 and CDR2 are SGHTA and FQGNSA. DNA for the CDR3: TGTGCCAGCAGCTTATTCGGCAGGGGGAACACTGAAGCTTTCTTT. It yields the protein CASSLFGRGNTEAFF.

V usage is TRBV14 and J usage is TRBJ2-1, with 7 bases matching TRBD2. This CDR3 comprises 19 residues. V shed 1 base, J shed 9 bases, and the junction held 21 bases outside the gene matches. CDR1 is SGHDN and CDR2 is FVKESK in the germline V gene. In DNA form, the CDR3 reads TGTGCCAGCAGCCAAGTCAGTGCGGCAGCGGGACGGTTGGGTGGTGAGCAGTTCTTC. This translates into CASSQVSAAAGRLGGEQFF.

This clone was counted a few times. A junction end diverges from the germline sequence, so it may reflect a read error. This chain connects TRBV18 to TRBJ1-2; 7 positions agree with TRBD1. CDR3 length: 15 residues. CDR1 and CDR2 (germline): KGHSH, LQKENI. The CDR3 here is CASSTPPAGGNGYTF. In DNA form, the CDR3 reads TGTGCCAGCTCAACACCACCCGCAGGGGGAAATGGCTACACCTTC.

The chain employs TRBV18 and TRBJ2-5; a possible D gene is TRBD2 (6 bases). Looked up from germline, CDR1 is KGHSH and CDR2 is LQKENI. The V gene lost 6 bases and the J gene lost 5 bases, with 19 bases spanning the gap. The CDR3 covers 15 residues. The CDR3 here is CASSPSSARGETQYF. The CDR3 region has the DNA TGTGCCAGCTCGCCTTCTAGCGCTAGAGGGGAGACCCAGTACTTC.

The chain uses TRBV7-9 and TRBJ2-5, with no clear D. The V gene lost 7 bases and the J gene lost 0 bases, with 6 bases spanning the gap. Per germline, CDR1 SEHNR and CDR2 FQNEAQ (reference sequence). This CDR3 region has 12 residues. In DNA form, the CDR3 reads TGTGCCAGCACCTGGTACCAAGAGACCCAGTACTTC. It encodes CASTWYQETQYF.

The genes are TRBV7-3 and TRBJ2-2, with 14 bases lining up with TRBD2. The CDR3 sequence is 18 residues long. Germline V lookup: CDR1 SGHTA, CDR2 FQGTGA. The V and J ends lost 4 bases and 0 bases, in that order; junction bases with no gene match: 4. CDR3 coding DNA: TGTGCCAGCAGCTCTCGACTAGCGGGAGGGCCGAACACCGGGGAGCTGTTTTTT. It specifies CASSSRLAGGPNTGELFF.